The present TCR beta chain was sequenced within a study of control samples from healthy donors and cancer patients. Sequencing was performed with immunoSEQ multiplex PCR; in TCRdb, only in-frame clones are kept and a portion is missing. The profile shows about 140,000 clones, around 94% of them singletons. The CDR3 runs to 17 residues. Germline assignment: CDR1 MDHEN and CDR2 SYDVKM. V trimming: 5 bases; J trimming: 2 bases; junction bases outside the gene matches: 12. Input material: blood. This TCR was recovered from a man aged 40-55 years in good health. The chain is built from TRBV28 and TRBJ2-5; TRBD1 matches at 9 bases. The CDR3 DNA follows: TGTGCCAGCAGTGCCGCAACCGGGACAGGGAGACAAGAGACCCAGTACTTC. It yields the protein CASSAATGTGRQETQYF.